The clone carrying this T cell receptor beta chain occurred once. CDR1 is MNHEY and CDR2 is SMNVEV in the germline V gene (reference sequence). The CDR3 covers 14 residues. V was pared by 5 bases and J by 2 bases, with 13 bases between. Authors' data handling: The assay estimated nucleated cells by amplifying reference gene primers. Clones were read by immunoSEQ multiplex PCR, and TCRdb kept only the in-frame ones, dropping some. V and J calls and clone size come straight from that table; D and trimming were deduced from the DNA. The table records around 450,000 clones, approximately 90% of them present only once. The sample comes from a study of blood T cell repertoires in COVID-19. Study summary: Collection of acute and convalescent COVID-19 samples took place in the United States, Italy and Spain. Sample material is recorded as cDNA or gDNA derived from T cells, B-cell-depleted T cells, or PBMCs.

The chain couples TRBV27 to TRBJ2-7; D is perhaps TRBD1 (5 bases). This receptor was identified in a woman younger than 30 with acute COVID-19. Sequencing used PBMCs or T cells enriched from blood (not recorded which). The CDR3 bases are TGTGCCAGCAGTCCCTCGAGACAGACCTACGAGCAGTACTTC. It specifies CASSPSRQTYEQYF.